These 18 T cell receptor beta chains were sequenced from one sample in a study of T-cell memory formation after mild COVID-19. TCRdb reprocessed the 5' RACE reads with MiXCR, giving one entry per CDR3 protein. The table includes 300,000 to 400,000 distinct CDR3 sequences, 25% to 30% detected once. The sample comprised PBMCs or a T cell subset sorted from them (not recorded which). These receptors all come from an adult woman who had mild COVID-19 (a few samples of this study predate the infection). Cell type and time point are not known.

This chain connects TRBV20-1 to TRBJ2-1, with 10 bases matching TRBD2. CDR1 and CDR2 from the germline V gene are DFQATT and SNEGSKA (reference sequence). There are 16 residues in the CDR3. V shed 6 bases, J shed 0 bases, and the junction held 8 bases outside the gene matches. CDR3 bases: TGCAGTGCGTTGCCGGGACTAGCGATCTCCTACAATGAGCAGTTCTTC. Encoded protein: CSALPGLAISYNEQFF.

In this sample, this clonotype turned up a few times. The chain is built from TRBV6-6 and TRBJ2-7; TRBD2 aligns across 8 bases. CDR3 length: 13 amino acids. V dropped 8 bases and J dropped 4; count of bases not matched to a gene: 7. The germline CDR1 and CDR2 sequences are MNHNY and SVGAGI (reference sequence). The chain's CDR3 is CASGTRSSYEQYF. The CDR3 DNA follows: TGTGCCAGCGGGACTAGGAGTTCATACGAGCAGTACTTC.

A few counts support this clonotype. CDR3 sequence (DNA): TGCGCCAGCAGCCCGCACTCCTACAGGACTGTTTCCAACAATGAGCAGTTCTTC. Translation: CASSPHSYRTVSNNEQFF. The chain joins TRBV4-3 to TRBJ2-1, with D possibly called TRBD1 or TRBD2 (5 bases each). Looked up from germline, CDR1 is LGHNA and CDR2 is YSLEER. This CDR3 contains 18 residues. V was trimmed by 4 bases and J by 5 bases, leaving 24 bases between them.

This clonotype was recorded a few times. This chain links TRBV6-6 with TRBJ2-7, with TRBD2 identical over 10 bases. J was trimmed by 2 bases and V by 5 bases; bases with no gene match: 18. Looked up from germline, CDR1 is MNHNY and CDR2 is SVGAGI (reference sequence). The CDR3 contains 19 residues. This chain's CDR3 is CASSPAVIGASGSPYEQYF. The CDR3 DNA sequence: TGTGCCAGCAGTCCGGCGGTGATCGGGGCTAGCGGGAGTCCCTACGAGCAGTACTTC.

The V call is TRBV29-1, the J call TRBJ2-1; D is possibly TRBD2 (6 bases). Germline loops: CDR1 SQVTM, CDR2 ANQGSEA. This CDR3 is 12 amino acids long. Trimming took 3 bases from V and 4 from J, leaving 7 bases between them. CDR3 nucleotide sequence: TGCAGCGTTGAGGGGGGTTACAATGAGCAGTTCTTC. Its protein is CSVEGGYNEQFF.

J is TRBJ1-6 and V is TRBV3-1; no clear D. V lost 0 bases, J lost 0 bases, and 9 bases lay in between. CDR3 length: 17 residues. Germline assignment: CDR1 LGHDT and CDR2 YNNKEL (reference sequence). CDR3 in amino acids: CASSQDLESSYNSPLHF. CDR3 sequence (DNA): TGTGCCAGCAGCCAAGATCTGGAGAGCTCCTATAATTCACCCCTCCACTTT.

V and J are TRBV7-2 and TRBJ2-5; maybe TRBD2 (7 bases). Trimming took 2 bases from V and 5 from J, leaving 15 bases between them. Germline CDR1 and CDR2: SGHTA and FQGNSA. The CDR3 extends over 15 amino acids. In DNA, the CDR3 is TGTGCCAGCAGCTTATCCACGGGGGGCGGGGAGACCCAGTACTTC. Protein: CASSLSTGGGETQYF.

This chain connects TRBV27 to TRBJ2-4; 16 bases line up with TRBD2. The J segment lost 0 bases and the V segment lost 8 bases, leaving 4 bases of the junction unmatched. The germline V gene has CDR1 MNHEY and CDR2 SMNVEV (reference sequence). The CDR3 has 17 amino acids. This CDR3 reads CASSGLAGGLAKNIQYF. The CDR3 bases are TGTGCCAGCTCGGGACTAGCGGGAGGGCTAGCCAAAAACATTCAGTACTTC.

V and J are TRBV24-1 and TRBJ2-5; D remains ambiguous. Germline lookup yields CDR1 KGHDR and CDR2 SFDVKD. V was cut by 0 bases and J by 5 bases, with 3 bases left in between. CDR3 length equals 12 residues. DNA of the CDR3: TGTGCCACCAGTGATTTGTCGGAGACCCAGTACTTC. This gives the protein CATSDLSETQYF.

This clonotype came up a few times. Written as DNA, the CDR3 is TGTGCCAGCAGCTTACAACACCTCCAGGCGCCAACCGTGGATAGCCAAGAGACCCAGTACTTC. Its translation is CASSLQHLQAPTVDSQETQYF. V gene TRBV7-9 combines with J gene TRBJ2-5; D gene uncertain. Between the trimmed V and J ends, which lost 2 bases and 1 base, there was a span of 29 bases. Germline V CDR1 and CDR2: SEHNR, FQNEAQ (reference sequence). The length of the CDR3 is 21 residues.

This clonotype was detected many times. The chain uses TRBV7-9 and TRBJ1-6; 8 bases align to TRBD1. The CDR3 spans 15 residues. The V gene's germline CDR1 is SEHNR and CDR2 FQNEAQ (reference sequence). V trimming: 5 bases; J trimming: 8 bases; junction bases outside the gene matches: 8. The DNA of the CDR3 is TGTGCCAGCAGCCGTGACGACAGGGGACATTCACCCCTCCACTTT. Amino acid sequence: CASSRDDRGHSPLHF.

CDR3 coding DNA: TGTGCCAGCAGTTACGCCGGGAGAAAAGACGAGCAGTACTTC. It codes for CASSYAGRKDEQYF. V gene TRBV6-2 or TRBV6-3 combines with J gene TRBJ2-7, with a weak D call TRBD2 (6 bases). The CDR3 has 14 amino acids. With 2 bases removed from V and 5 bases from J, the gap between germline ends came to 13 bases. CDR1 is MNHEY, CDR2 SVGEGT, per germline.

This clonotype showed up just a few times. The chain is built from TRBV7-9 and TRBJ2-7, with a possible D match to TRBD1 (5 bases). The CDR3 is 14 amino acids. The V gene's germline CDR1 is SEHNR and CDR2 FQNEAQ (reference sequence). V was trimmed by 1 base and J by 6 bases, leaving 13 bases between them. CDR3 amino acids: CASSLDLGAVEQYF. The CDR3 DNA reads TGTGCCAGCAGCTTAGACTTAGGGGCAGTCGAGCAGTACTTC.

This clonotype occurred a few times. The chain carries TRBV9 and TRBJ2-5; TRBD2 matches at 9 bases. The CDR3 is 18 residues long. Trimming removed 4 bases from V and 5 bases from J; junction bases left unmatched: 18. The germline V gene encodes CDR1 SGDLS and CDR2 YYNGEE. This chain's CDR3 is CASSFPGDLREGRETQYF. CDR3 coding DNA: TGTGCCAGCAGCTTCCCCGGCGATCTGCGGGAGGGCCGTGAGACCCAGTACTTC.

The CDR3 sequence is CATSRDRPGNYGYTF. The CDR3 bases are TGTGCCACCAGCAGAGATCGTCCAGGGAACTATGGCTACACCTTC. The V call is TRBV15, the J call TRBJ1-2; the D gene is possibly TRBD1 (5 bases). The CDR3 covers 15 residues. V lost 0 bases and J 2 bases, leaving 10 bases between the germline ends. Germline values: CDR1 LNHNV, CDR2 YYDKDF (reference sequence).

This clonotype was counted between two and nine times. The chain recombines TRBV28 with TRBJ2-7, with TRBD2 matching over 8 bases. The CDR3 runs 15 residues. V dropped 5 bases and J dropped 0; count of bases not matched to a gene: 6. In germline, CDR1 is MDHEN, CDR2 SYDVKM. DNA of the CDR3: TGTGCCAGCAGTCATCCGGGGGGGATCTCCTACGAGCAGTACTTC. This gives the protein CASSHPGGISYEQYF.

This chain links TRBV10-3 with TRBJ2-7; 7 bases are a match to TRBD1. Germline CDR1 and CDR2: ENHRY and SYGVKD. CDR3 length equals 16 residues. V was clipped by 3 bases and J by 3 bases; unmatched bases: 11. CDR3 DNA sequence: TGTGCCATCAGTGAACGACAGGGTTTGGCCCTCTACGAGCAGTACTTC. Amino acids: CAISERQGLALYEQYF.

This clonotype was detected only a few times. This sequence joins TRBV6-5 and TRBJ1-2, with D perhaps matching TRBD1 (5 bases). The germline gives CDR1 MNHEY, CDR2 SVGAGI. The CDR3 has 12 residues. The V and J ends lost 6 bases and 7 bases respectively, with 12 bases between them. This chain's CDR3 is CASRGQGTGYTF. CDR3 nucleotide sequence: TGTGCCAGCAGAGGCCAGGGTACTGGCTACACCTTC.